Listed here are 8 T cell receptor beta chains from one sample, sequenced in a study of control samples from healthy donors and cancer patients. This table comes from immunoSEQ multiplex PCR, and its TCRdb copy is limited to in-frame clones, with some not included. The sample contains some 210,000 clones, roughly nine tenths of which appear only once. The sample consisted of blood. The receptors shown here come from a man aged 25 to 40 in good health.

The J gene is TRBJ1-1, the V gene TRBV7-9, with unresolved D. Trimming left V 1 base short and J 0 bases short, with 9 bases between. This CDR3 is built from 15 residues. CDR1 SEHNR and CDR2 FQNEAQ come from the germline V gene (reference sequence). The chain's CDR3 is CASSLVQAVNTEAFF. The CDR3 bases are TGTGCCAGCAGCTTAGTCCAGGCGGTGAACACTGAAGCTTTCTTT.

This clone was recorded only once. V and J are TRBV28 and TRBJ1-2; TRBD1 is a possible D gene (5 bases). The CDR3 has 15 amino acids. The V gene's germline CDR1 is MDHEN and CDR2 SYDVKM. The V and J ends lost 3 bases and 1 base respectively, with 12 bases between them. DNA of the CDR3: TGTGCCAGCAGTTTCCAGGGAGGGTATAACTATGGCTACACCTTC. Protein: CASSFQGGYNYGYTF.

The chain joins TRBV27 to TRBJ2-7; 8 nucleotides agree with TRBD1. Germline V gives CDR1 MNHEY, CDR2 SMNVEV (reference sequence). This CDR3 contains 13 residues. Trimming at V came to 6 bases and at J to 5 bases, leaving 6 bases not matched to a gene. CDR3 loop: CASRRTGSDEQYF. In DNA form, the CDR3 reads TGTGCCAGCAGAAGGACAGGGTCCGACGAGCAGTACTTC.

This chain uses TRBV21-1 with TRBJ1-6; the table's D call, TRBD1, has no DNA check behind it. TRBV21-1 counts as a pseudogene. This CDR3 is built from 17 residues. CDR3 DNA: TGTGCCACCAGAAATTCCAGACAGGGGGACGCCTTGTCACCCCTCCACTTT. It specifies CATRNSRQGDALSPLHF.

V and J are TRBV6-1 and TRBJ1-2; the D is unclear. Germline V gives CDR1 MNHNS, CDR2 SASEGT. V dropped 2 bases and J dropped 3 bases, with 7 bases sitting between them. There are 13 residues in the CDR3. The CDR3 nucleotides read TGTGCCAGCAGTGAACGACGAGACTATGGCTACACCTTC. It encodes CASSERRDYGYTF.

The V gene is TRBV6-6, the J gene TRBJ1-4; TRBD1 aligns across 8 bases. The CDR3 is 14 residues long. CDR1 and CDR2 (germline): MNHNY, SVGAGI (reference sequence). V dropped 0 bases and J dropped 7; count of bases not matched to a gene: 1. Written as DNA, the CDR3 is TGTGCCAGCAGTTACTCTGGACAGGGTGAAAAACTGTTTTTT. It encodes CASSYSGQGEKLFF.

The V gene is TRBV19, the J gene TRBJ1-1; 7 bases align to TRBD1. Germline CDR1 LNHDA, CDR2 SQIVND (reference sequence). V was clipped by 4 bases and J by 0 bases; unmatched bases: 5. The CDR3 has 15 residues. This chain's CDR3 is CASSSTGQMNTEAFF. DNA for the CDR3: TGTGCCAGTAGTAGCACGGGACAGATGAACACTGAAGCTTTCTTT.

This chain uses TRBV20-1 with TRBJ2-2, with D perhaps being TRBD1 or TRBD2 (6 bases each). Trimming removed 3 bases at V and 3 bases at J, with 11 bases between. CDR3 size: 14 residues. CDR1 and CDR2 from the germline V gene are DFQATT and SNEGSKA (reference sequence). The CDR3 here is CSASDRGDTGELFF. In DNA, the CDR3 is TGCAGTGCTAGTGATAGGGGGGACACCGGGGAGCTGTTTTTT.